These 2 T cell receptor beta chains share one sample of origin, sequenced in a study of response to subunit inactivated influenza vaccine (dated by TCRdb to 2016 to 2019). The library was produced with RT-PCR. TCRdb records Illumina HiSeq 2500 as the sequencer. TCRdb handled the public reads itself, with Q25 trimming in fastp and clone calling in MiXCR, and kept productive beta chains. When rows share a CDR3 protein, they turn into one entry using the most common DNA and genes. The sample table records around 580,000 distinct CDR3 sequences; approximately 12% of these occur just once. The ten most abundant clones make up approximately 10% of the sample. The sequencing used PBMCs from blood, collected on the day of vaccination. The source of these receptors is a middle-aged man who received an inactivated influenza vaccine. Donor details come from another sample of the same person, matched by shared clones.

This clonotype occurred many times. This CDR3 is CASSPFASTDTQYF. The CDR3 DNA sequence: TGTGCCAGCAGCCCGTTTGCCAGCACAGATACGCAGTATTTT. V is TRBV7-2 and J is TRBJ2-3; D unresolved. Germline V gene data show CDR1 as SGHTA and CDR2 as FQGNSA. V was pared by 5 bases and J by 0 bases, with 9 bases between. This CDR3 has 14 residues.

This clonotype came up a few times. The J gene is TRBJ1-2, the V gene TRBV10-3, with D unresolved. Germline lookup yields CDR1 ENHRY and CDR2 SYGVKD. CDR3 length: 15 amino acids. The V and J ends lost 4 bases and 1 base respectively, with 13 bases between them. CDR3 DNA: TGTGCCATCAGTGCCGTGGGAAACCTTAACTATGGCTACACCTTC. It codes for CAISAVGNLNYGYTF.